This entry concerns a single T cell receptor (beta chain). It has no known antigen specificity. Base qualities are not recorded, but no much larger clone differs from it by a single base. The data originate from a study of shared clonotypes between healthy human individuals (dated by TCRdb to the early 2020s). Looking at the study overall: The cohort included three men and two women between 18 and 49 years of age. For each donor, CD4 naive and CD4 memory were each given three plates, CD8 naive was given two plates, and CD8 memory was given one plate. To estimate repertoire size and how much clonotype sharing occurs between individuals, the study deeply sequenced the blood TCR repertoires of about five healthy adults. Libraries were prepared and TCR repertoires were sequenced by different laboratories using diverse techniques, in order to increase sequencing depth and limit assay-specific biases. Each donor's leukapheresis produced roughly between roughly 0.9 and 8.9 billion PBMCs. Broader findings and caveats from the paper: Sampling was restricted to blood, and TCR repertoires in tissue are likely to differ from TCR repertoires in blood. Larger estimated clonotype richness was generally found for naive subsets than for memory subsets. The small number of donors limited the genetic and exposure-history diversity represented. Compared with non-shared clonotypes, clonotypes shared by all four sorted-subset donors had higher generation probabilities. Pairwise subsampling led to the expectation that sequencing depth would affect the degree of clonotype sharing among donors. Even with the large sequencing depth, rarefaction of the sorted-subset datasets indicated that sequencing was incomplete. Sharing across a few donors was observed for 4.5% to 6.5% of naive CD4, 3% to 3.5% of naive CD8, about 2.3% of memory CD4, and over 0.3% of memory CD8 clonotypes.

Donors were healthy HIV-negative adults with no recently reported acute infections or vaccinations. All donors were Caucasian adults living in Nashville, Tennessee, USA. Magnetic negative selection was used to enrich CD4+ T cells, after which naive cells were positively selected on CD45RA and the negative fraction became the memory subset. Blood was obtained by leukapheresis, after which PBMCs were separated by Ficoll-Histopaque density gradient centrifugation and cryopreserved in liquid nitrogen vapor phase. Purity and quantity of every magnetically sorted T cell population were checked by analytical flow cytometry. From each sorted fraction, genomic DNA was isolated and quantified by UV absorbance on a Nanodrop 2000c. The CDR1 and CDR2 encoded by the germline V gene are KGHSH and LQKENI. After removal of 2 bases from V and 4 bases from J, the junction retains 4 bases not matched to a gene. The CDR3 starts with the cysteine, ends with the phenylalanine, and has 15 residues. The kept DNA is CDR3 alone, 45 bases in frame from the first base.

Using the deep immunoSEQ assay, multiplex PCR amplified TCR CDR3 regions from genomic DNA. Extracted genomic DNA from each cell subset was distributed evenly across all wells of several immunoSEQ 96-well plates, and each plate was treated as a replicate. For sorted subsets, each replicate PCR was loaded with 200 ng genomic DNA, equivalent to roughly 30,000 T cell genomes. Purified libraries were quantified with a Qubit 3.0 fluorometer, sized on a Bioanalyzer 2100, and re-quantified with the KAPA Library Quantification kit. Every immunoSEQ 96-well plate was sequenced on a dedicated single-read 150-cycle Illumina NextSeq 550 flow cell. Per the authors' processing: Because the immunoSEQ output held only junctional sequences and lacked quality scores, the filtering could not match the filtering applied to full-length reads. To assign V/J genes and CDR3, sequences were annotated against IMGT germline references using PyIR, a Python wrapper for IgBLAST v1.9. Reads were removed for weak V/J assignments (E-value above 1e-6), missing CDR3, stop codons, out-of-frame junctions, or ambiguous translated residues. A V3J clonotype was defined by an identical inferred V gene, J gene, and CDR3 amino acid sequence. Percentage overlap between repertoires was calculated by dividing the number of shared unique clonotypes by the size of the smaller repertoire. Richness of each repertoire was evaluated using RTK rarefaction, the Chao1 estimator, and Recon v2.1 estimates of unobserved clonotypes. Generation probabilities for all TCRbeta clonotypes obtained by the gDNA method from a few donors were computed using OLGA. TCRdb's version of the immuneACCESS table is confined to in-frame rearrangements and falls short of the full clone set. An unresolved V gene accounts for under half of the shortfall where checked; the remainder is of unknown origin. V and J calls and clone size come straight from that table; D and trimming were deduced from the DNA. For this sample the table gives about 2 million clones, of which 90% to 95% were detected only once. The top ten clonotypes cover about 0.13% of the sample.

This clonotype was obtained from a man between 18 and 35 years old in good health. Sequenced: naive CD4+ T cells sorted from blood. Per the publication, the cell subset or site label means: CD45RA+ positively selected. The rearrangement joined TRBV18 to TRBJ2-7, with TRBD2 matching 11 junction bases. The bases are TGTGCCAGCTCACCAAGAACTAGCGGGAGATACGAGCAGTACTTC. This translates into CASSPRTSGRYEQYF.